Listed below are T cell receptor beta chains from one sample, sequenced in a study of shared clonotypes between healthy human individuals. Repertoires were generated with immunoSEQ multiplex PCR, while TCRdb's copy carries only in-frame clones and drops some. Among around 2.1 million clones listed, 85% to 95% were seen once. The sequenced material came from naive CD8+ T cells from PBMCs. These receptors were obtained from a man between 18 and 35 years old in good health. Some clones in this sample may be carry-over from other donors' samples. CDR3s include the opening cysteine and the closing phenylalanine or tryptophan. A D gene is named only where the DNA matches it firmly. For some rows the clone size is stated as once, few or many, or as a class when expanded; others skip it.

>-|-|TRBV4-1|TRBJ1-5
TGCGCCAGCAGCCACTCGCCGTCGACAGACAGCAATCAGCCCCAGCATTTT
CASSHSPSTDSNQPQHF
>-|-|TRBV29-1|TRBJ2-1
TGCAGCACGGGGGCCAATGAGCAGTTCTTC
CSTGANEQFF
>-|-|TRBV28|TRBJ2-3
TGTGCCAGCAGCCAAGAGGGGGGCCCGAGGAGGGCAGATACGCAGTATTTT
CASSQEGGPRRADTQYF
>-|-|TRBV28|TRBJ2-1
TGTGCCAGCACCCCCCAGGGCTCTTACTACAATGAGCAGTTCTTC
CASTPQGSYYNEQFF
>-|-|TRBV30|TRBJ2-7
TGTGCCTGGAGTCCTCTAGGGCCTTCCTACGAGCAGTACTTC
CAWSPLGPSYEQYF
>-|-|TRBV7-9|TRBJ1-4
TGTGCCAGCAGCTCCATCGGTAATGAAAAACTGTTTTTT
CASSSIGNEKLFF
>-|-|TRBV29-1|TRBJ2-7
TGCAGCGCTGAGACCCAAGAGGGCACCTACGAGCAGTACTTC
CSAETQEGTYEQYF
>-|TRBD1|TRBV28|TRBJ1-2
TGTGCCAGCCAACAGGGGGTCGACTATGGCTACACCTTC
CASQQGVDYGYTF
>-|-|TRBV28|TRBJ1-5
TGTGCCAGCAGTTTATCTGTTACCGGGGTGGGTGGTCAGCCCCAGCATTTT
CASSLSVTGVGGQPQHF
>-|TRBD2|TRBV15|TRBJ2-7
TGTGCCACTGCCCCGGGACTAGCTTCCTACGAGCAGTACTTC
CATAPGLASYEQYF
>-|TRBD2|TRBV5-1|TRBJ2-5
TGCGCCAGCAGCTTGGAGCGGGGTCCCAGGGAGACCCAGTACTTC
CASSLERGPRETQYF
>-|TRBD2|TRBV7-9|TRBJ2-1
TGTGCCAGCAGCACCGATACTAGCGCCGAGCAGTTCTTC
CASSTDTSAEQFF
>-|TRBD2|TRBV9|TRBJ2-1
TGTGCCAGCAGCGTCGGGACTAGAAACAATGAGCAGTTCTTC
CASSVGTRNNEQFF
>-|-|TRBV6-4|TRBJ2-6
TGTGCCAGCAGTGACCCGAGGTCCACAGGGAACTTCTCTGGGGCCAACGTCCTGACTTTC
CASSDPRSTGNFSGANVLTF
>-|-|TRBV9|TRBJ2-3
TGTGCCAGCAGCTCCCCGAGATTCCCAAGCACAGATACGCAGTATTTT
CASSSPRFPSTDTQYF
>-|-|TRBV5-6|TRBJ1-2
TGTGCCAGCAGCTTGGCTCCGGGACCTCGAAGGCATGGCTACACCTTC
CASSLAPGPRRHGYTF
>-|-|TRBV5-6|TRBJ1-3
TGTGCCAGCAGCTTGGGGAGTTCCGGAAACACCATATATTTT
CASSLGSSGNTIYF
>-|TRBD2|TRBV15|TRBJ2-7
TGTGCCACCAGCCCAAGGACTAGCGCGCTCTCCTACGAGCAGTACTTC
CATSPRTSALSYEQYF
>once|-|TRBV6-4|TRBJ2-1
TGTGCCAGCAGCGAGCGGAGCCCCTACAATGAGCAGTTCTTC
CASSERSPYNEQFF
>once|TRBD1|TRBV5-4|TRBJ2-6
TGTGCCAGCAGCTTGTACACAGGGGAAATCTCTGGGGCCAACGTCCTGACTTTC
CASSLYTGEISGANVLTF
>-|-|TRBV7-5|TRBJ2-7
TGTGTCAGAAGTCCCCAACGACGACTAAAGGCCTACGAGCAGTACTTC
CVRSPQRRLKAYEQYF
>-|-|TRBV19|TRBJ2-7
TGTGCCAGTAGTCCCGGGAGCAGCTACGAGCAGTACTTC
CASSPGSSYEQYF
>-|-|TRBV7-9|TRBJ2-7
TGTGCCAGCAGCTTTGCCGGGCTGGACTACGAGCAGTACTTC
CASSFAGLDYEQYF
>-|TRBD1|TRBV14|TRBJ1-1
TGTGCCAGCAGGCGGACAGGGAACACTGAAGCTTTCTTT
CASRRTGNTEAFF
>-|TRBD2|TRBV4-3|TRBJ2-1
TGCGCCAGCAGCCAATGGCGGGGGGACTCTGAGCAGTTCTTC
CASSQWRGDSEQFF
>-|TRBD2|TRBV5-6|TRBJ2-7
TGTGCCAGCAGCTCCGGACTAGCGACCTACGAGCAGTACTTC
CASSSGLATYEQYF
>few|-|TRBV29-1|TRBJ1-1
TGCAGCGTTGAAATTGGGGCGACAGCTTTCTTT
CSVEIGATAFF
>-|-|TRBV30|TRBJ2-3
TGTGCCTGGAGTGCGAAAGTTCATCCAGATACGCAGTATTTT
CAWSAKVHPDTQYF
>-|-|TRBV27|TRBJ1-4
TGTGCCAGCAGACCCGGGCCAAGGGATGAAAAACTGTTTTTT
CASRPGPRDEKLFF
>-|TRBD2|TRBV7-6|TRBJ2-7
TGTGCCAGCAGCCCCCGGACTAGCGGGTACGAGCAGTACTTC
CASSPRTSGYEQYF
>-|-|TRBV27|TRBJ1-1
TGTGCCAGCAGTTTATCCATCATGAACACTGAAGCTTTCTTT
CASSLSIMNTEAFF
>few|TRBD1|TRBV27|TRBJ1-2
TGTGCCAGCAGTTCAGCCTACTGGGACAGGGTGGACTATGGCTACACCTTC
CASSSAYWDRVDYGYTF
>-|TRBD2|TRBV15|TRBJ2-5
TGTGCCACCAGCAGGCGACTAGCGGGAGGGGTGGAGACCCAGTACTTC
CATSRRLAGGVETQYF
>-|TRBD1|TRBV27|TRBJ2-5
TGTGCCAGCAGTCCCGGACAGGCGGCGGAGACCCAGTACTTC
CASSPGQAAETQYF
>-|-|TRBV4-2|TRBJ2-3
TGTGCCACCAAGGGGGGGTTTAGCACAGATACGCAGTATTTT
CATKGGFSTDTQYF
>-|TRBD1|TRBV12-5|TRBJ2-5
TGTGCTAGTGGGGACAGGTCCAAAGAGACCCAGTACTTC
CASGDRSKETQYF
>-|TRBD1|TRBV28|TRBJ1-1
TGTGCCAGCAGTTTAAGCAGGGGGCGGGCTGAAGCTTTCTTT
CASSLSRGRAEAFF
>-|-|TRBV27|TRBJ2-2
TGTGCCAGCAGACGGGACCGTTACACCGGGGAGCTGTTTTTT
CASRRDRYTGELFF
>-|-|TRBV5-1|TRBJ2-1
TGCGCCAGCAGCCCGGGGTCCACCACGAGCTCCTACAATGAGCAGTTCTTC
CASSPGSTTSSYNEQFF
>-|-|TRBV10-2|TRBJ1-2
TGCGCCAGCAGTGTCCAGGCTCCTGACTATGGCTACACCTTC
CASSVQAPDYGYTF
>-|-|TRBV4-3|TRBJ2-1
TGCGCCAGCAGCCAAGACCCTATGGATGAGCAGTTCTTC
CASSQDPMDEQFF
>once|-|TRBV7-9|TRBJ2-3
TGTGCCAGCACCAAACCGGGGGTGTCAGATACGCAGTATTTT
CASTKPGVSDTQYF
>-|-|TRBV29-1|TRBJ1-2
TGCAGCGTTGAGCAGGGTCGCGGGGGCTACACCTTC
CSVEQGRGGYTF
>once|TRBD2|TRBV6-6|TRBJ2-1
TGTGCCAGCAGTGTGGGACTAGCGGCCTACAATGAGCAGTTCTTC
CASSVGLAAYNEQFF
>-|-|TRBV28|TRBJ2-5
TGTGCCAGCAGCCCCTTAGCTGGGGGTCAAGAGACCCAGTACTTC
CASSPLAGGQETQYF
>-|-|TRBV28|TRBJ1-2
TGTGCCAGCAGGTCCAACACGGGACTGGGCTTTGGATTGTATGGCTACACCTTC
CASRSNTGLGFGLYGYTF
>-|TRBD1|TRBV29-1|TRBJ2-1
TGCAGCGTTGAAGACCCACAGGGGGCTGTGTACAATGAGCAGTTCTTC
CSVEDPQGAVYNEQFF
>-|-|TRBV13|TRBJ2-2
TGTGCCAGCAGCCCCCAGGGGAACACCGGGGAGCTGTTTTTT
CASSPQGNTGELFF
>-|-|TRBV9|TRBJ2-1
TGTGCCAGCAGCGGAGCGGGTCGAGCCTACAATGAGCAGTTCTTC
CASSGAGRAYNEQFF
>-|-|TRBV28|TRBJ2-1
TGTGCCAGCAGTACCGACTCAGAGAGCTCCTACAATGAGCAGTTCTTC
CASSTDSESSYNEQFF
>-|-|TRBV6-1|TRBJ1-2
TGTGCCAGCACTTGGACGGTTTATGGCTACACCTTC
CASTWTVYGYTF